These T cell receptor beta chains were read from a single sample in a study of graft-versus-host responses after intestinal transplantation. For these TCRs, the target antigens are not known. Some clones are missing from TCRdb's copy, which holds only in-frame ones; the method was immunoSEQ multiplex PCR. The sample records about 100,000 clones, approximately 88% being singletons. Specimen: unstimulated CD4+ T cells sorted from spleen or lymph node cells, collected before transplant. The receptor source for this set is a human donor who was the organ donor for an intestinal transplant. Both conserved end residues are part of each CDR3. Each record gives: J gene, CDR3 length, V gene, clone size, D gene, CDR3 protein, CDR3 DNA. A D gene is named only where the DNA matches it firmly. Some rows have no size entry. The others give once, few or many, or a class for an expanded clone.

TRBJ2-6 | 17 | TRBV18 | - | - | CASSPKIGGSGANVLTF | TGTGCCAGCTCACCTAAGATCGGAGGCTCTGGGGCCAACGTCCTGACTTTC
TRBJ1-5 | 15 | TRBV4-1 | - | - | CASSQDGLPGQPQHF | TGCGCCAGCAGCCAAGATGGACTACCGGGACAGCCCCAGCATTTT
TRBJ1-5 | 13 | TRBV9 | - | - | CASSVATRGPQHF | TGTGCCAGCAGCGTAGCCACGCGAGGGCCCCAGCATTTT
TRBJ2-1 | 16 | TRBV2 | - | TRBD1 | CASSRRRDRKYNEQLF | TGTGCCAGCAGTCGCCGCCGGGACAGAAAATACAATGAGCAGCTCTTC
TRBJ2-1 | 17 | TRBV23-1 | - | TRBD1 | CASSQSFTGQGPNEQFF | TGCGCCAGCAGTCAATCGTTCACGGGACAGGGGCCCAATGAGCAGTTCTTC
TRBJ2-1 | 18 | TRBV5-1 | - | TRBD2 | CASSSGLAGGQGANEQFF | TGCGCCAGCAGCTCGGGGTTAGCGGGAGGGCAAGGGGCCAATGAGCAGTTCTTC
TRBJ2-1 | 13 | TRBV12-5 | many | TRBD2 | CASGRIAGGEQFF | TGTGCTAGTGGTCGAATAGCGGGAGGGGAGCAGTTCTTC
TRBJ2-6 | 16 | TRBV9 | once | TRBD2 | CASSVAGGSGANVLTF | TGTGCCAGCAGCGTAGCGGGAGGGTCTGGGGCCAACGTCCTGACTTTC
TRBJ2-1 | 15 | TRBV5-6 | - | - | CASSRTSSSYNEQFF | TGTGCCAGCAGCCGGACATCGAGCTCCTACAATGAGCAGTTCTTC
TRBJ1-5 | 15 | TRBV19 | - | - | CASTPQGPTNQPQHF | TGTGCCAGTACCCCACAGGGTCCCACGAATCAGCCCCAGCATTTT
TRBJ1-5 | 15 | TRBV19 | - | - | CASSIMGYSNQPQHF | TGTGCCAGTAGTATAATGGGATATAGCAATCAGCCCCAGCATTTT
TRBJ1-4 | 13 | TRBV29-1 | few | TRBD1 | CSGGTATNEKLFF | TGCAGCGGCGGGACAGCAACTAATGAAAAACTGTTTTTT
TRBJ1-1 | 15 | TRBV11-2 | - | TRBD1 | CASSSLGLQGNEAFF | TGTGCCAGCAGCTCATTAGGGTTACAGGGGAATGAAGCTTTCTTT
TRBJ1-3 | 15 | TRBV9 | - | - | CASSVEHVSGNTIYF | TGTGCCAGCAGCGTAGAGCACGTCTCTGGAAACACCATATATTTT
TRBJ1-5 | 14 | TRBV5-1 | - | TRBD1 | CASSTGGADQPQHF | TGCGCCAGCAGCACAGGGGGCGCCGATCAGCCCCAGCATTTT
TRBJ1-1 | 12 | TRBV11-2 | - | - | CASSSVDTEAFF | TGTGCCAGCAGCAGCGTGGACACTGAAGCTTTCTTT
TRBJ2-1 | 16 | TRBV5-3 | - | - | CARSLEVIHSYNEQFF | TGTGCCAGAAGCTTGGAAGTTATCCACTCCTACAATGAGCAGTTCTTC
TRBJ1-1 | 14 | TRBV5-1 | - | - | CASSLGSINTEAFF | TGCGCCAGCAGCTTGGGTAGTATTAACACTGAAGCTTTCTTT
TRBJ2-1 | 16 | TRBV11-2 | - | TRBD2 | CASSPRGAGGRNEQFF | TGTGCCAGCAGCCCCAGGGGAGCGGGGGGCCGCAATGAGCAGTTCTTC
TRBJ1-2 | 15 | TRBV7-2 | - | TRBD1 | CASSFYQGAQGGYTF | TGTGCCAGCAGCTTCTACCAGGGGGCTCAAGGTGGCTACACCTTC
TRBJ2-7 | 15 | TRBV19 | - | TRBD1 | CASREWTGGSYEQYF | TGTGCCAGTAGGGAATGGACAGGGGGCTCCTACGAGCAGTACTTC
TRBJ2-4 | 14 | TRBV11-2 | - | TRBD1 | CASSLTGYRAIQYF | TGTGCCAGCAGCTTGACAGGGTATAGGGCCATTCAGTACTTC
TRBJ2-3 | 22 | TRBV1 | - | - | CTSSPSGSWAPGGTSNTDTQYF | TGCACCAGCAGTCCAAGTGGTAGTTGGGCTCCAGGGGGGACTAGCAACACAGATACGCAGTATTTT
TRBJ2-2 | 16 | TRBV6-5 | - | TRBD1 | CASSYLSGGFAGELFF | TGTGCCAGCAGTTATTTATCAGGGGGCTTTGCCGGGGAGCTGTTTTTT
TRBJ2-6 | 16 | TRBV2 | - | - | CASSDRPSSGANVLTF | TGTGCCAGCAGTGACAGGCCCAGCTCTGGGGCCAACGTCCTGACTTTC
TRBJ1-5 | 16 | TRBV30 | - | - | CAWSVGGALSNQPQHF | TGTGCCTGGAGTGTTGGAGGGGCCCTTAGCAATCAGCCCCAGCATTTT
TRBJ1-1 | 12 | TRBV30 | - | - | CAIWGGNTEAFF | TGTGCCATCTGGGGGGGGAACACTGAAGCTTTCTTT
TRBJ2-2 | 15 | TRBV28 | - | TRBD2 | CATAAGSSGTGELFF | TGTGCCACCGCCGCCGGTTCTAGCGGGACCGGGGAGCTGTTTTTT
TRBJ2-1 | 15 | TRBV11-3 | - | TRBD2 | CASSSSGSRYNEQFF | TGTGCCAGCAGCTCTAGCGGGAGCCGCTACAATGAGCAGTTCTTC
TRBJ1-2 | 14 | TRBV6-6 | - | TRBD1 | CASSIRDRGKGYTF | TGTGCCAGCAGTATCCGGGACAGGGGGAAGGGCTACACCTTC
TRBJ2-3 | 14 | TRBV30 | - | - | CAWSRAGSTDTQYF | TGTGCCTGGAGTCGAGCGGGCAGCACAGATACGCAGTATTTT
TRBJ1-1 | 17 | TRBV27 | - | - | CASSRRWEGGMNTEAFF | TGTGCCAGCAGTCGGCGATGGGAGGGGGGAATGAACACTGAAGCTTTCTTT
TRBJ1-2 | 15 | TRBV6-1 | - | - | CASRNSGQPRGGYTF | TGTGCCAGCAGGAACTCCGGGCAACCCCGGGGAGGCTACACCTTC
TRBJ2-5 | 13 | TRBV7-8 | - | TRBD1 | CASSWGQEETQYF | TGTGCCAGCAGCTGGGGACAGGAAGAGACCCAGTACTTC
TRBJ2-2 | 15 | TRBV6-1 | - | TRBD2 | CASSATSGKSGELFF | TGTGCCAGCAGTGCGACTAGCGGGAAAAGCGGGGAGCTGTTTTTT
TRBJ2-7 | 13 | TRBV29-1 | - | - | CSVTHGGQYEQYF | TGCAGCGTTACCCACGGGGGGCAGTACGAGCAGTACTTC
TRBJ2-1 | 15 | TRBV6-6 | - | - | CASKKGGVQVNEQFF | TGTGCCAGCAAAAAAGGGGGTGTACAAGTCAATGAGCAGTTCTTC
TRBJ2-1 | 13 | TRBV12-5 | - | - | CASGWNRGNEQFF | TGTGCTAGTGGCTGGAATAGGGGTAATGAGCAGTTCTTC
TRBJ2-1 | 15 | TRBV13 | - | TRBD2 | CASSFRLAGKDEQFF | TGTGCCAGCAGCTTTCGACTAGCGGGAAAAGATGAGCAGTTCTTC
TRBJ2-5 | 14 | TRBV6-1 | - | - | CASSNGLVQETQYF | TGTGCCAGCAGTAATGGACTCGTACAAGAGACCCAGTACTTC